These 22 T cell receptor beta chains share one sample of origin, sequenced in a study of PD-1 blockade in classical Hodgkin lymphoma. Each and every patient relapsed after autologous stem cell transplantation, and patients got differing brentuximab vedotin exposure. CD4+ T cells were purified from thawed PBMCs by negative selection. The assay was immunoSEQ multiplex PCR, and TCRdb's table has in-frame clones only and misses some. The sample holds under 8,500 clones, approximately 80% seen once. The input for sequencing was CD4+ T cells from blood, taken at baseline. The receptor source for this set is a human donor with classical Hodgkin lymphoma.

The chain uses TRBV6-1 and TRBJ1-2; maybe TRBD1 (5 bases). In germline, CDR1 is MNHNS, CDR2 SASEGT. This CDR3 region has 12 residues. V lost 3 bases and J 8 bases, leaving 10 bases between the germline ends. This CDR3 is CASSEGRGGYTF. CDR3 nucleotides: TGTGCCAGCAGTGAGGGACGGGGGGGCTACACCTTC.

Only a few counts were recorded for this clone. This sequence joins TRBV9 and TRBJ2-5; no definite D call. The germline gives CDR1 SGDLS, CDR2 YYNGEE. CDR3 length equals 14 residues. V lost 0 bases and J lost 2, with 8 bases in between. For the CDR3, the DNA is TGTGCCAGCAGCGTAGAGGGCGTTCAAGAGACCCAGTACTTC. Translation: CASSVEGVQETQYF.

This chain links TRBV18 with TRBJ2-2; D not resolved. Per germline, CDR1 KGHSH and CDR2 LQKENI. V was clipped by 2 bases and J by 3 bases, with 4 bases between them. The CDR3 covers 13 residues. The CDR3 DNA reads TGTGCCAGCTCACCATTTGACACCGGGGAGCTGTTTTTT. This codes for CASSPFDTGELFF.

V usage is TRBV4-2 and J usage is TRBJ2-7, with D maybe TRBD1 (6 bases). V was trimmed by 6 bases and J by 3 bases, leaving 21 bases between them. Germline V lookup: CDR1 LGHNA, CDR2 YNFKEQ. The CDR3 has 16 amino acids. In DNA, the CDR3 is TGTGCCAGCAGTAAGACAGGCGCCCGGAACTTCTACGAGCAGTACTTC. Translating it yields CASSKTGARNFYEQYF.

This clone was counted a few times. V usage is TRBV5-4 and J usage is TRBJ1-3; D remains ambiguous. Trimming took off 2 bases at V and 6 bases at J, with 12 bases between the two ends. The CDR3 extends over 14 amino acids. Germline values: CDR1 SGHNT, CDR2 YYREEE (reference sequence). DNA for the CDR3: TGTGCCAGCAGCTTCTCGGGTCTAGCAAACACCATATATTTT. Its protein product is CASSFSGLANTIYF. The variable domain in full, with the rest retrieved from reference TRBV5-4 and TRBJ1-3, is ETGVTQSPTHLIKTRGQQVTLRCSSQSGHNTVSWYQQALGQGPQFIFQYYREEENGRGNFPPRFSGLQFPNYSSELNVNALELDDSALYLCASSFSGLANTIYFGEGSWLTVV.

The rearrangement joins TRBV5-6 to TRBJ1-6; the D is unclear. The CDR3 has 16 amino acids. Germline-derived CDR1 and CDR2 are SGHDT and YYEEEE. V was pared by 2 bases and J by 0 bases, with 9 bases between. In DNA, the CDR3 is TGTGCCAGCAGCTTTTTGGGAAGCTCCTATAATTCACCCCTCCACTTT. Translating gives CASSFLGSSYNSPLHF.

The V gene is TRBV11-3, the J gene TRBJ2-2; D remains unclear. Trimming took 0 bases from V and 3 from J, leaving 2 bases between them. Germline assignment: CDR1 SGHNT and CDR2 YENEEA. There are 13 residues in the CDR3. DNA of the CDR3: TGTGCCAGCAGCTTAGAATACACCGGGGAGCTGTTTTTT. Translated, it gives CASSLEYTGELFF.

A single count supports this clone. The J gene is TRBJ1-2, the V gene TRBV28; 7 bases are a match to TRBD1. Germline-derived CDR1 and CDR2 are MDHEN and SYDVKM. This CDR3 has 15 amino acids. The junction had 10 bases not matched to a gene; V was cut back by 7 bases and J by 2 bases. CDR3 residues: CASIDLTGRNYGYTF. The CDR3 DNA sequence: TGTGCCAGCATCGACCTGACAGGGCGGAACTATGGCTACACCTTC.

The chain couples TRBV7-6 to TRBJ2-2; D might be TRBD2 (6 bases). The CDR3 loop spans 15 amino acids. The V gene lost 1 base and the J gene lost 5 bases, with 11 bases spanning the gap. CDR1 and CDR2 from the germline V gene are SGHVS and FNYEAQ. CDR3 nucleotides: TGTGCCAGCAGCTTAGGGGACTTGCGGACCGGGGAGCTGTTTTTT. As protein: CASSLGDLRTGELFF.

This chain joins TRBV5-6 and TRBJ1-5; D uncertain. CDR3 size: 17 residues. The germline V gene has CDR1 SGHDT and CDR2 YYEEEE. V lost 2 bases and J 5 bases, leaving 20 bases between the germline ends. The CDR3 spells CASSFRRSLRLDQPQHF. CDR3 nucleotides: TGTGCCAGCAGCTTCCGGCGATCTCTTCGCCTAGATCAGCCCCAGCATTTT.

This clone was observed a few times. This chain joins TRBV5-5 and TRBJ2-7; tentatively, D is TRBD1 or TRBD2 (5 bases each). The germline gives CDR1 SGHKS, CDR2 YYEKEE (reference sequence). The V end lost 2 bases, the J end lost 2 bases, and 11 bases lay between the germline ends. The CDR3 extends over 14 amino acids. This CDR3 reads CASSLTGTAYEQYF. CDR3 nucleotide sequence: TGTGCCAGCAGCTTAACCGGGACGGCCTACGAGCAGTACTTC. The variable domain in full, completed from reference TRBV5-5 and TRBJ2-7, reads DAGVTQSPTHLIKTRGQQVTLRCSPISGHKSVSWYQQVLGQGPQFIFQYYEKEERGRGNFPDRFSARQFPNYSSELNVNALLLGDSALYLCASSLTGTAYEQYFGPGTRLTVT.

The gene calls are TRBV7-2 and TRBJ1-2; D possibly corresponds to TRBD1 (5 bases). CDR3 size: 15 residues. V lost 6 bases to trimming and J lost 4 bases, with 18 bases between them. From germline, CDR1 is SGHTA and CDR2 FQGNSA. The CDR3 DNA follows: TGTGCCAGCAGTCACAGCGGCCCCAGGGCCTATGGCTACACCTTC. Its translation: CASSHSGPRAYGYTF.

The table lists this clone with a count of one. CDR3 nucleotides: TGTGCCAGTAGGAGATACAATGAGCAGTTCTTC. This translates into CASRRYNEQFF. The chain links TRBV19 to TRBJ2-1; D remains unclear. This CDR3 spans 11 amino acids. V gave up 6 bases and J gave up 4 bases, with 4 bases separating them. From germline, CDR1 is LNHDA and CDR2 SQIVND (reference sequence).

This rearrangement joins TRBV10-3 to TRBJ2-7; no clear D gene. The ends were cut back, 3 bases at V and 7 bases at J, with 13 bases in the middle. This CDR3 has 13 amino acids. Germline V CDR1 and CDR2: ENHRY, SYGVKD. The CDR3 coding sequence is TGTGCCATCAGTGAAGTGGTAATCGGGGAGCAGTACTTC. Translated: CAISEVVIGEQYF.

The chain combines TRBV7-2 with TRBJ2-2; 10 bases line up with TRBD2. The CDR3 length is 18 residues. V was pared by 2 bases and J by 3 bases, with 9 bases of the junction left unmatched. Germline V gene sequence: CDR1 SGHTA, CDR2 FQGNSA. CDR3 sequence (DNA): TGTGCCAGCAGCTTAATAGGGATAGCGGGGGGATACACCGGGGAGCTGTTTTTT. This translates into CASSLIGIAGGYTGELFF. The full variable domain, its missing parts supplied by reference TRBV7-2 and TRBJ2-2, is GAGVSQSPSNKVTEKGKDVELRCDPISGHTALYWYRQSLGQGLEFLIYFQGNSAPDKSGLPSDRFSAERTGGSVSTLTIQRTQQEDSAVYLCASSLIGIAGGYTGELFFGEGSRLTVL.

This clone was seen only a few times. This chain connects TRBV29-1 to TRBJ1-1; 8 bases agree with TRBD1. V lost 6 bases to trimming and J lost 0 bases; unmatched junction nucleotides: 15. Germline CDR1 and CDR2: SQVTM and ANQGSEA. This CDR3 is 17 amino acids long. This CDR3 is CSVRIDRGGWMNTEAFF. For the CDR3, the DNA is TGCAGCGTCCGGATAGACAGGGGCGGATGGATGAACACTGAAGCTTTCTTT. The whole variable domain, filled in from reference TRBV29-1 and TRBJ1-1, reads SAVISQKPSRDICQRGTSLTIQCQVDSQVTMMFWYRQQPGQSLTLIATANQGSEATYESGFVIDKFPISRPNLTFSTLTVSNMSPEDSSIYLCSVRIDRGGWMNTEAFFGQGTRLTVV.

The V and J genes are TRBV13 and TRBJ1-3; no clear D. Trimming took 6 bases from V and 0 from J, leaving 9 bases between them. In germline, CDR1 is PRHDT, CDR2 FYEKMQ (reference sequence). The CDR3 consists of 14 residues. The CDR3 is CASRGRLSGNTIYF. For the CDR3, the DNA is TGTGCCAGCAGGGGTCGACTCTCTGGAAACACCATATATTTT.

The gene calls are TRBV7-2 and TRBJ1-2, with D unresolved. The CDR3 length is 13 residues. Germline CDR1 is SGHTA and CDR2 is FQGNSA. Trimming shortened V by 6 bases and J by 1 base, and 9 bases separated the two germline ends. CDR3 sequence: CASRLGINYGYTF. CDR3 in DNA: TGTGCCAGCAGACTAGGGATTAACTATGGCTACACCTTC.

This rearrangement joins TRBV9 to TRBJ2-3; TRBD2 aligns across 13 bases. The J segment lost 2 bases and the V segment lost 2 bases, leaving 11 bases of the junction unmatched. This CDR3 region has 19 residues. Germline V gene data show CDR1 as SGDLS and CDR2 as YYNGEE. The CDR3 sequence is CASSVTSGGAGAHTDTQYF. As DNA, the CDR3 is TGTGCCAGCAGCGTTACTAGCGGGGGGGCCGGGGCCCACACAGATACGCAGTATTTT.

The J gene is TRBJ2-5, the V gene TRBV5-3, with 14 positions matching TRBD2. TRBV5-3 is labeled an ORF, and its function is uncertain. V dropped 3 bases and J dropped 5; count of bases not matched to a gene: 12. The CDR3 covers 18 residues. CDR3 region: CARSYNGTSGRMVETQYF. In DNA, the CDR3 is TGTGCCAGAAGCTATAACGGGACTAGCGGGAGAATGGTCGAGACCCAGTACTTC.

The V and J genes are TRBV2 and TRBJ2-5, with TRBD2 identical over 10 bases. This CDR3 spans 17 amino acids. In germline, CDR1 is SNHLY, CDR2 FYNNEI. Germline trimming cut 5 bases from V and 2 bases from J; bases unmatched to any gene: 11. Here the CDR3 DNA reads TGTGCCAGCAGTCCCCAGGGGGTAGCGGGGGGACAAGAGACCCAGTACTTC. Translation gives CASSPQGVAGGQETQYF.

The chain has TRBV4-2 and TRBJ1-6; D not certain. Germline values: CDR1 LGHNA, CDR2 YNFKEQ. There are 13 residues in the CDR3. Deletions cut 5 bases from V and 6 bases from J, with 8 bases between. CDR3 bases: TGTGCCAGCAGCTTGGCCCGTAATTCACCCCTCCACTTT. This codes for CASSLARNSPLHF.